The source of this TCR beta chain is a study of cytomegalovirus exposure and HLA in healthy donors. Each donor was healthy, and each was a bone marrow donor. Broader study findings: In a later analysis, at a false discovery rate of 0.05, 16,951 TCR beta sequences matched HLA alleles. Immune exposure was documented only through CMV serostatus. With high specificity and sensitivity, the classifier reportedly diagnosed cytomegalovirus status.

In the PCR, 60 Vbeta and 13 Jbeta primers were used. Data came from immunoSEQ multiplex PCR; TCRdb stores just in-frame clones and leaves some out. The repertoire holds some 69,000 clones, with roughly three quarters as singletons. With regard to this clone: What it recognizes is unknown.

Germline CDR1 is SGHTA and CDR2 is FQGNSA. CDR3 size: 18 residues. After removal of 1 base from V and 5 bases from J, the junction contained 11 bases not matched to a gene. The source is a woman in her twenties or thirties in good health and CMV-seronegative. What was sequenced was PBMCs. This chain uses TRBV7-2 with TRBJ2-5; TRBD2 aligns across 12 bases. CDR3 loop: CASSLGTSGTPPIETQYF. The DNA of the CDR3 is TGTGCCAGCAGCTTAGGGACTAGCGGGACTCCCCCAATCGAGACCCAGTACTTC.